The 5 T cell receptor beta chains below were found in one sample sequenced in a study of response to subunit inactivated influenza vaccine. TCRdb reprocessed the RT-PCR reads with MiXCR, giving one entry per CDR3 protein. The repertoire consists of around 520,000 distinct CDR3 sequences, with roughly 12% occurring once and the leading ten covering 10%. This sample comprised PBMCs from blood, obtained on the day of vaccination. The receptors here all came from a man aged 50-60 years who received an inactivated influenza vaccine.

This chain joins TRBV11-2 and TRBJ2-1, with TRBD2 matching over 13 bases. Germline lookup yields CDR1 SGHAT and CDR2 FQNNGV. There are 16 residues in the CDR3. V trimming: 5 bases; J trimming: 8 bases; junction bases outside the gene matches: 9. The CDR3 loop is CASSELAGGPWHEQFF. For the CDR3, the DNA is TGTGCCAGCAGCGAACTAGCGGGGGGGCCTTGGCATGAGCAGTTCTTC.

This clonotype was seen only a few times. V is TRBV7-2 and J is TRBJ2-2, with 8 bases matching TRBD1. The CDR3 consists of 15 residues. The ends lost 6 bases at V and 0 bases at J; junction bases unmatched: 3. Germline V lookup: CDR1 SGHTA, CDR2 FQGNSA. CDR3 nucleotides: TGTGCCAGCAGACGGGGACAGGCGAACACCGGGGAGCTGTTTTTT. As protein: CASRRGQANTGELFF.

The CDR3 sequence is CASRPTTGGRNEQYF. CDR3 sequence (DNA): TGTGCCAGCAGACCCACAACAGGGGGAAGAAACGAGCAGTACTTC. J is TRBJ2-7 and V is TRBV7-9, with 8 bases fitting TRBD1. V shed 6 bases and J 5 bases; nucleotides not matched to a gene: 12. The CDR3 totals 15 residues. CDR1 is SEHNR, CDR2 FQNEAQ, per germline (reference sequence).

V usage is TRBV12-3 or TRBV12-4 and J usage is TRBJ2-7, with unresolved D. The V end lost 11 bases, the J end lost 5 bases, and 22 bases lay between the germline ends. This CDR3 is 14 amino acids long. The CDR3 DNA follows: TGTGCCTCCACCAAGTACCGTCGCGAGAACGAGCAGTACTTC. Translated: CASTKYRRENEQYF.

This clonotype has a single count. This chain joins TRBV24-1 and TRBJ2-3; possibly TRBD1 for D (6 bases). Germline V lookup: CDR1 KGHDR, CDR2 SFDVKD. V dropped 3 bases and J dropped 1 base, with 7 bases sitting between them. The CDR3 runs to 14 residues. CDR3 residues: CATSDPGGTDTQYF. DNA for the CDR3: TGTGCCACCAGTGATCCAGGGGGCACAGATACGCAGTATTTT.